This TCR beta chain was observed in a study of shared clonotypes between healthy human individuals. In the study overall: The study used three CD4 naive, three CD4 memory, two CD8 naive and one CD8 memory plate per donor. Study observations and caveats: Four donors held approximately 5% of naive CD4 clonotypes in common.

Original methodology: Filtering differed for immunoSEQ, which gave only junction sequences without quality scores. Using immunoSEQ multiplex PCR, the repertoire was profiled, and TCRdb retains in-frame clones only, with some absent. The DNA gave D and trimming, while V, J and clone size come from that table. The sample consists of around 2,000,000 clones, 90% to 95% of them appearing once. Only one count was recorded for this clone. Its matching antigen is unknown. As defined, naive CD8 cells were CD45RO-negative and positively selected for CCR7, with terminally differentiated effector memory CD45RA+ cells excluded. Donors had no recently reported acute infections or vaccinations and were HIV-negative. Sample: naive CD8+ T cells from PBMCs. The TCR was taken from a young man in good health. Some clones in this sample may be carry-over from other donors' samples.

Here the CDR3 DNA reads TGTGCCAGCAGTCCGATAGGGACAGAGAGCTCCTACGAGCAGTACTTC. Translated, it gives CASSPIGTESSYEQYF. V gene TRBV27 combines with J gene TRBJ2-7, with TRBD1 identical over 7 bases. CDR1 is MNHEY, CDR2 SMNVEV, per germline (reference sequence). CDR3 length: 16 amino acids. V gave up 5 bases and J gave up 0 bases; unmatched junction bases: 10.